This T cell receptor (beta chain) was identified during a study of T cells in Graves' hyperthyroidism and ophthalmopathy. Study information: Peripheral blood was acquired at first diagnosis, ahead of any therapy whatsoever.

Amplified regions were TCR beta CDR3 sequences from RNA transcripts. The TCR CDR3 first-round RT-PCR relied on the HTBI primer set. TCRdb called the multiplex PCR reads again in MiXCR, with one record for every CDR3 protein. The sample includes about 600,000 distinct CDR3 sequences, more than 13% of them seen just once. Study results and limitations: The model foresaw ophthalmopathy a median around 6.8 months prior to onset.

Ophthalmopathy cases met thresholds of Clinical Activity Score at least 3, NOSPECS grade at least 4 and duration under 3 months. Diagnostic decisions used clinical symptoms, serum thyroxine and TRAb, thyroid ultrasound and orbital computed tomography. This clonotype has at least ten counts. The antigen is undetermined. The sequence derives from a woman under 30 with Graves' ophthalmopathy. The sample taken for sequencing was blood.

Here the CDR3 DNA reads TGCAGTGCTAGTTTATCAGGGGCTGGAAACACCATATATTTT. Residues: CSASLSGAGNTIYF. V and J are TRBV20-1 and TRBJ1-3; D is possibly TRBD1 (6 bases). Between the trimmed V and J ends, which lost 3 bases and 2 bases, there was a span of 11 bases. CDR1 is DFQATT, CDR2 SNEGSKA, per germline (reference sequence). This CDR3 is 14 amino acids long.